The 20 T cell receptor beta chains reported below all come from one sample, sequenced in a study of regulatory T cells in long-lasting Graves disease (dated by TCRdb to the early 2020s). The library was produced with multiplex PCR. The instrument was an Illumina HiSeq 4000. iRepertoire HTBI primers and Arm-PCR amplification of CDR3 regions were used to construct TCR beta libraries. TCRdb passed the public sequencing reads through fastp at Q25 and MiXCR, retaining productive beta sequences. When rows share a CDR3 protein, they turn into one entry using the most common DNA and genes. A total of about 560,000 distinct CDR3 sequences appear in this sample, about 16% of them only once. The ten largest clonotypes hold 12% of the sample. What this sample's time point label stands for: newly diagnosed GD, antithyroid drugs for less than 3 months. RNA was extracted from PBMCs in TRIzol for both TCR sequencing and RNA sequencing.

The same specimen was also included in a second study, on T cells in Graves' hyperthyroidism and ophthalmopathy.

Source: peripheral blood mononuclear cells (PBMCs), taken at new diagnosis, from a patient treated with antithyroid drugs. These receptors were obtained from a man younger than 30 with Graves disease. Donor details come from another sample of the same person, matched by shared clones.

In its sample, this clonotype was seen many times. The chain carries TRBV12-3 or TRBV12-4 and TRBJ2-3; D might be TRBD1 or TRBD2, each matching 5 bases. The CDR3 is made up of 13 amino acids. Trimming removed 3 bases at V and 4 bases at J, with 8 bases between. The CDR3 loop is CASSFVGPDTQYF. As DNA, the CDR3 is TGTGCCAGCAGTTTTGTGGGACCAGATACGCAGTATTTT.

The CDR3 reads CASSGQRHQETQYF. The CDR3 bases are TGTGCCAGCAGCGGACAACGACACCAAGAGACCCAGTACTTC. This sequence joins TRBV28 and TRBJ2-5; possible D gene TRBD1, 5 bases. The V end was cut by 6 bases, the J end by 0 bases, with 11 bases between. The germline gives CDR1 MDHEN, CDR2 SYDVKM. The CDR3 covers 14 residues.

There are a few counts of this clonotype. The J gene is TRBJ1-5, the V gene TRBV7-2; D is unclear. This CDR3 spans 15 amino acids. The ends were cut back, 0 bases at V and 0 bases at J, with 6 bases in the middle. Germline V gene sequence: CDR1 SGHTA, CDR2 FQGNSA. The CDR3 region is CASSLAYISNQPQHF. Here the CDR3 DNA reads TGTGCCAGCAGCTTAGCTTACATTAGCAATCAGCCCCAGCATTTT.

This clonotype has at least ten counts. The chain carries TRBV5-1 and TRBJ1-1; D perhaps matches TRBD1 (5 bases). Germline V gene data show CDR1 as SGHRS and CDR2 as YFSETQ. Trimming shortened V by 0 bases and J by 1 base, and 16 bases separated the two germline ends. This CDR3 has 17 residues. CDR3 bases: TGCGCCAGCAGCTTGGCCCAGGGACCGGTGGGGAACACTGAAGCTTTCTTT. Encoded protein: CASSLAQGPVGNTEAFF. The full variable domain, rest sourced from reference TRBV5-1 and TRBJ1-1, is KAGVTQTPRYLIKTRGQQVTLSCSPISGHRSVSWYQQTPGQGLQFLFEYFSETQRNKGNFPGRFSGRQFSNSRSEMNVSTLELGDSALYLCASSLAQGPVGNTEAFFGQGTRLTVV.

This clonotype was counted at least ten times. The chain uses TRBV20-1 and TRBJ1-1, with D tentatively TRBD1 (5 bases). The CDR3 extends over 15 amino acids. Germline CDR1 DFQATT, CDR2 SNEGSKA (reference sequence). V shed 7 bases and J shed 4 bases, with 22 bases lying between them. CDR3: CSDATRGLGGTEAFF. The CDR3 bases are TGCAGTGACGCGACCCGGGGGTTGGGGGGCACTGAAGCTTTCTTT.

V is TRBV4-1 and J is TRBJ1-1; no reliable D call. Looked up from germline, CDR1 is MGHRA and CDR2 is YSYEKL. V gave up 4 bases and J gave up 3 bases, with 12 bases separating them. CDR3 length: 14 residues. The CDR3 sequence: CASSRPGRDTEAFF. DNA for the CDR3: TGCGCCAGCAGCCGCCCGGGGAGAGACACTGAAGCTTTCTTT.

This clonotype has more than one count but fewer than ten. V usage is TRBV19 and J usage is TRBJ1-5; 8 positions match TRBD1. V dropped 4 bases and J dropped 5; count of bases not matched to a gene: 7. This CDR3 comprises 15 residues. Germline V CDR1 and CDR2: LNHDA, SQIVND (reference sequence). CDR3 coding DNA: TGTGCCAGTAGTAATCGACAGGGGCGGGATCAGCCCCAGCATTTT. This sequence encodes CASSNRQGRDQPQHF.

The chain uses TRBV4-2 and TRBJ2-7; TRBD1 aligns across 7 bases. J was trimmed by 5 bases and V by 3 bases; bases with no gene match: 7. Germline assignment: CDR1 LGHNA and CDR2 YNFKEQ. The length of the CDR3 is 14 residues. In nucleotides, the CDR3 is TGTGCCAGCAGCCAGGCGACAGGGATCGACGAGCAGTACTTC. Translation gives CASSQATGIDEQYF.

This clonotype appeared a few times. At one of its ends the junction is not consistent with the germline gene, which may arise from a read error. J is TRBJ2-3 and V is TRBV6-5; 13 positions agree with TRBD2. Germline CDR1 is MNHEY and CDR2 is SVGAGI. The CDR3 spans 18 residues. The CDR3 here is CASSSTSGRNHSTGTQYF. In DNA, the CDR3 is TGTGCCAGCAGTTCGACTAGCGGGAGGAACCATAGCACAGGTACGCAGTATTTT.

Only one count was recorded for this clonotype. The V call is TRBV28, the J call TRBJ2-7; TRBD2 agrees at 9 bases. Germline V gives CDR1 MDHEN, CDR2 SYDVKM. The V gene end was trimmed by 5 bases and the J gene end by 2 bases; junction bases not matched to a gene: 19. This CDR3 contains 19 residues. For the CDR3, the DNA is TGTGCCAGCAGTCCCGACCTAGCGGGATTATCGGTTGCCCCCTACGAGCAGTACTTC. It specifies CASSPDLAGLSVAPYEQYF.

This clonotype has only a few counts. V and J are TRBV12-3 or TRBV12-4 and TRBJ1-4; D perhaps matches TRBD1 (5 bases). The length of the CDR3 is 14 residues. Trimming shortened V by 6 bases and J by 3 bases, and 11 bases separated the two germline ends. Here the CDR3 reads CASRTGVANEKLFF. In nucleotides, the CDR3 is TGTGCCAGCAGGACGGGGGTGGCTAATGAAAAACTGTTTTTT.

This clonotype has at least ten counts. The chain employs TRBV20-1 and TRBJ2-3; 7 nucleotides match TRBD1. Losses at the gene ends were 5 bases for V and 2 bases for J; bases not matched to a gene: 7. This CDR3 comprises 14 residues. Germline V gene sequence: CDR1 DFQATT, CDR2 SNEGSKA (reference sequence). The CDR3 nucleotides read TGCAGTGCTCAGAGGGGGCCGTCCACAGATACGCAGTATTTT. Protein: CSAQRGPSTDTQYF.

This chain connects TRBV30 to TRBJ1-1; D is uncertain. The CDR3 is 15 amino acids. V was clipped by 2 bases and J by 3 bases, with 16 bases between them. Germline V gene data show CDR1 as GTSNPN and CDR2 as SVGIG (reference sequence). The CDR3 sequence is CAWSTWGGRDTEAFF. The DNA for the CDR3 is TGTGCCTGGAGTACGTGGGGTGGACGGGACACTGAAGCTTTCTTT.

The rearrangement uses TRBV14 and TRBJ2-7; D gene ambiguous. CDR3 length equals 16 residues. Trimming removed 3 bases at V and 1 base at J, with 16 bases between. CDR1 SGHDN and CDR2 FVKESK come from the germline V gene. The CDR3 DNA reads as TGTGCCAGCAGCCAGCCCGGCGGCCGTGGGTCCTACGAGCAGTACTTC. Protein sequence: CASSQPGGRGSYEQYF. Drawing the rest from reference TRBV14 and TRBJ2-7, the complete variable domain is EAGVTQFPSHSVIEKGQTVTLRCDPISGHDNLYWYRRVMGKEIKFLLHFVKESKQDESGMPNNRFLAERTGGTYSTLKVQPAELEDSGVYFCASSQPGGRGSYEQYFGPGTRLTVT.

This clonotype occurred a few times. This rearrangement joins TRBV5-1 to TRBJ2-7; D may be TRBD1 (6 bases). The CDR3 totals 14 residues. The V gene's germline CDR1 is SGHRS and CDR2 YFSETQ. The V and J ends lost 4 bases and 0 bases respectively, with 11 bases between them. This CDR3 reads CASSPLDSSYEQYF. The DNA for the CDR3 is TGCGCCAGCAGCCCGTTGGACAGCTCCTACGAGCAGTACTTC.

This clonotype was seen a few times. The chain combines TRBV20-1 with TRBJ2-1, with a weak D call TRBD2 (7 bases). Between the trimmed V and J ends, which lost 4 bases and 4 bases, there was a span of 11 bases. Germline V gives CDR1 DFQATT, CDR2 SNEGSKA (reference sequence). The CDR3 contains 13 residues. The CDR3 loop is CSAKGGAYNEQFF. CDR3 in DNA: TGCAGTGCTAAAGGGGGGGCATACAATGAGCAGTTCTTC.

The sample holds many counts of this clonotype. The rearrangement joins TRBV28 to TRBJ2-7; D uncertain. The CDR3 consists of 12 residues. The V and J ends lost 7 bases and 1 base respectively, with 8 bases between them. Germline V gene sequence: CDR1 MDHEN, CDR2 SYDVKM. The CDR3 region has the DNA TGTGCCAGCATAGGCAGGTCCTACGAGCAGTACTTC. It is translated as CASIGRSYEQYF.

Worth noting for this clonotype: The conserved phenylalanine or tryptophan is not found at the CDR3 terminus, so this likely reflects a read error. No DNA is shown, since the ends of the CDR3 on it are uncertain; the CDR3 is the one TCRdb lists. J is TRBJ2-4 and V is TRBV5-5; the tabulated D call, TRBD1, remains unverified against the DNA. Termini included, the CDR3 measures 17 amino acids. Looked up from germline, CDR1 is SGHKS and CDR2 is YYEKEE (reference sequence). The CDR3 spells CASSLGQIRTSWQYFGP.

There are a few counts of this clonotype. The rearrangement joins TRBV30 to TRBJ1-4; weak D call: TRBD1 (6 bases). V was clipped by 4 bases and J by 7 bases, with 16 bases between them. Germline values: CDR1 GTSNPN, CDR2 SVGIG (reference sequence). The CDR3 is 14 residues long. DNA for the CDR3: TGTGCCTGGACGCAGGGGAGGGGTGTTGAAAAACTGTTTTTT. Translation gives CAWTQGRGVEKLFF.

V usage is TRBV19 and J usage is TRBJ1-1; TRBD1 might be the D (6 bases). CDR3 length: 12 residues. CDR1 and CDR2 (germline): LNHDA, SQIVND (reference sequence). CDR3 sequence: CATKIQGTEAFF. In DNA form, the CDR3 reads TGTGCAACTAAGATACAGGGCACTGAAGCTTTCTTT.